A single sample is the source of the 5 T cell receptor beta chains below, sequenced in a study of early T cells in non-severe SARS-CoV-2 infection. In TCRdb, the 5' RACE reads were re-called with MiXCR into one record per CDR3 protein. The profile shows fewer than 75,000 distinct CDR3 sequences, roughly 18% of them singletons. The sample here was whole blood, taken at baseline. Every receptor here comes from an adult who was a healthcare worker with PCR-confirmed SARS-CoV-2 infection or an uninfected control (not recorded which).

In this sample, this clonotype turned up many times. The J gene is TRBJ2-5, the V gene TRBV7-2, with TRBD1 matching over 7 bases. Trimming took 5 bases from V and 5 from J; bases not matched to a gene: 14. CDR1 is SGHTA, CDR2 FQGNSA, per germline. This CDR3 contains 16 residues. CDR3 protein: CASSTGTVVTSETQYF. The CDR3 region has the DNA TGTGCCAGCAGCACAGGGACAGTTGTGACCTCGGAGACCCAGTACTTC.

V usage is TRBV11-2 and J usage is TRBJ2-5; no reliable D call. V gave up 3 bases and J gave up 9 bases, with 8 bases separating them. The CDR3 runs 11 residues. CDR1 SGHAT and CDR2 FQNNGV come from the germline V gene. Here the CDR3 DNA reads TGTGCCAGCAGCTTTTCCAGCTCCCAGTACTTC. Residues: CASSFSSSQYF.

This rearrangement joins TRBV13 to TRBJ2-1; the D gene is possibly TRBD2 (6 bases). From germline, CDR1 is PRHDT and CDR2 FYEKMQ (reference sequence). The CDR3 is made up of 16 amino acids. V lost 4 bases and J lost 9, with 22 bases in between. The CDR3 region is CASSSWTNRGSGEQFF. The DNA for the CDR3 is TGTGCCAGCAGCTCCTGGACTAACCGGGGGTCGGGTGAGCAGTTCTTC. The complete variable domain, with remaining parts taken from reference TRBV13 and TRBJ2-1, reads AAGVIQSPRHLIKEKRETATLKCYPIPRHDTVYWYQQGPGQDPQFLISFYEKMQSDKGSIPDRFSAQQFSDYHSELNMSSLELGDSALYFCASSSWTNRGSGEQFFGPGTRLTVL.

This clonotype showed up just a few times. This rearrangement joins TRBV19 to TRBJ1-1; 9 positions match TRBD1. The CDR3 extends over 15 amino acids. Germline CDR1 and CDR2: LNHDA and SQIVND (reference sequence). The ends lost 4 bases at V and 1 base at J; junction bases unmatched: 4. The DNA of the CDR3 is TGTGCCAGTAGTAGACCGGGACAGGGGAACACTGAAGCTTTCTTT. Protein product: CASSRPGQGNTEAFF.

This clonotype showed up just a few times. V gene TRBV6-6 combines with J gene TRBJ1-1, with 7 positions matching TRBD1. Losses at the gene ends were 2 bases for V and 0 bases for J; bases not matched to a gene: 9. The CDR3 runs 17 residues. The V gene's germline CDR1 is MNHNY and CDR2 SVGAGI (reference sequence). For the CDR3, the DNA is TGTGCCAGCAGTTACCGGACGAAACAGGGGATGAACACTGAAGCTTTCTTT. Amino acids: CASSYRTKQGMNTEAFF.